The entry that follows covers one T cell receptor beta chain sequence. Construction of the TCRbeta library involved unique molecular identifiers. TCRdb recomputed calls from the PCR reads with MiXCR, one row per CDR3 protein. The sample holds approximately 240,000 distinct CDR3 sequences, 9% to 10% seen once. This sample was included in a study of T-cell reconstitution after alpha-beta-depleted transplantation in children. This CDR3 contains 14 residues. V is TRBV12-1 and J is TRBJ2-7. TRBV12-1 is marked as a pseudogene. The material was PBMCs from the stem cell graft donor, obtained from the stem cell graft. The source is a human donor who donated a stem cell graft to a child with SCID. The CDR3 loop is CAMSFGQNSCEQYF. As DNA, the CDR3 is TGTGCCATGAGCTTTGGGCAGAACTCCTGCGAGCAGTACTTC.